A single sample gave rise to the 5 T cell receptor beta chains below, sequenced in a study of CD8+ T cells in alopecia areata. Treatment defined: oral pan-JAK inhibitor, 5-10 mg twice daily. Extraction and reverse transcription of RNA yielded cDNA as the sequencing template. Using immunoSEQ multiplex PCR, the repertoire was profiled, and TCRdb retains in-frame clones only, with some absent. This sample has some 88,000 clones, with roughly two fifths found just once. The source was CD8+ T cells sorted from blood, collected at week 24, from a patient treated with tofacitinib. These receptors were taken from a human donor with alopecia areata.

In its sample, this clone was seen once. The rearrangement uses TRBV10-3 and TRBJ2-1; 14 nucleotides line up with TRBD2. The CDR3 is 16 amino acids. Germline-derived CDR1 and CDR2 are ENHRY and SYGVKD. J gave up 5 bases and V 7 bases, and 7 bases lay outside the gene matches. CDR3 region: CAITAGGLAGDNEQFF. The CDR3 DNA is TGTGCCATCACCGCAGGGGGACTAGCGGGGGACAATGAGCAGTTCTTC.

The sample holds a few counts of this clone. The V gene is TRBV29-1, the J gene TRBJ1-1; the D gene is possibly TRBD1 (6 bases). The germline V gene encodes CDR1 SQVTM and CDR2 ANQGSEA. The CDR3 sequence is 13 residues long. The V and J ends lost 7 bases and 1 base respectively, with 13 bases between them. CDR3 coding DNA: TGCAGCGCCCCGGGACAAGCGAACACTGAAGCTTTCTTT. Encoded protein: CSAPGQANTEAFF.

This chain joins TRBV27 and TRBJ2-4; perhaps TRBD2 as D (6 bases). V lost 3 bases and J 6 bases, leaving 12 bases between the germline ends. The CDR3 contains 14 residues. Per germline, CDR1 MNHEY and CDR2 SMNVEV (reference sequence). CDR3 protein: CASSFRGNSNIQYF. In DNA form, the CDR3 reads TGTGCCAGCAGTTTTCGGGGGAATTCAAACATTCAGTACTTC.

The V call is TRBV7-9, the J call TRBJ1-2; the D is unclear. Germline-derived CDR1 and CDR2 are SEHNR and FQNEAQ (reference sequence). With 5 bases removed from V and 6 bases from J, the gap between germline ends came to 4 bases. The CDR3 has 10 amino acids. Here the CDR3 reads CASSRDGYTF. The DNA of the CDR3 is TGTGCCAGCAGCCGAGATGGCTACACCTTC.

This clone turned up a few times. V and J are TRBV11-1 and TRBJ2-1; TRBD2 is a possible D gene (5 bases). Trimming took off 3 bases at V and 9 bases at J, with 6 bases between the two ends. Looked up from germline, CDR1 is SGHAT and CDR2 is FQDESV (reference sequence). The CDR3 contains 11 residues. The chain's CDR3 is CASSLRAEQFF. DNA of the CDR3: TGTGCCAGCAGCTTGAGGGCTGAGCAGTTCTTC.